This entry concerns a single T cell receptor (beta chain). This clonotype was seen repeatedly, ten times or more. Its antigen is unknown. Per-base qualities were not stored, and no clone one base away is much larger. The library was made by 5' RACE. Data came from an Illumina HiSeq 2500. A second PCR of about 7 to 12 cycles was performed with a sample-barcoded 5' primer and a J-beta primer mix. Each TCR beta cDNA molecule received a unique molecular identifier from a template-switch 5' adaptor carrying 12 random nucleotides. Each sample yielded at least 2.5 million CDR3-containing paired-end reads. First-strand cDNA synthesis was performed from all RNA using the Mint cDNA synthesis kit, with priming by a TRBC-specific oligonucleotide. All cDNA was treated with uracil-DNA glycosylase and then went through a first 18-cycle PCR with the universal primers M1SS and BC2_uni_R. Per the authors' processing: Each sample was normalized by randomly selecting 1 million high-quality reads, each carrying a distinct molecular identifier. Instead of being binned into consensus sequences, reads with shared molecular identifiers were discarded. MiTCR, with a Q25 quality threshold and the strictest error-elimination algorithm, was used for CDR3 identification, clonotype clustering and error correction. A nonparametric unseen species model using Euler transformation provided a lower-bound estimate of total TCR beta diversity. The public reads were reprocessed in TCRdb via fastp at Q25 and MiXCR, keeping in-frame beta chains. Identical CDR3 protein sequences are pooled into one entry, listed with their most common genes and DNA. TCRdb, not the authors, supplied the V and J calls. Here the sample has 800,000 to 1,000,000 distinct CDR3 sequences; approximately 49% occur a single time. The ten largest make up about an eighth of the sample.

V is cut by 2 bases and J by 2 bases, and the space between the germline ends is 14 bases. The germline V gene supplies CDR1 SGHDN and CDR2 FVKESK. CDR3 length: 16 amino acids, cysteine to phenylalanine. Of all the DNA, just the CDR3 is kept, 48 bases in frame from base 1. These data belong to a study of blood T cells in healthy people across ages (dated by TCRdb to the mid-2010s). In terms of the full investigation: In model experiments, template switching captured roughly one uniquely barcoded TCR beta cDNA molecule for every two T cells. The donors were split into four age groups: young (average 16 years), middle-aged (about 40), aged (62) and long-lived (roughly 80). For two donors (one aged 18 to 29 and one aged 80 or older), the study analyzed two additional independent replicas of 1 million unique cDNA reads from the same blood draw. Donors of different ages were randomly distributed across sequencing lanes to avoid experimental bias. The study measured age-related changes in TCR beta repertoire diversity using deep sequencing normalized with unique cDNA molecular identifiers.

The roughly 42 donors, aged roughly 6 to 90 years, were systemically healthy Caucasian individuals from Russia. Around 9.9 milliliters of peripheral blood were collected from each donor into EDTA-treated Vacutainer tubes. Ficoll-Paque density-gradient centrifugation was used to isolate PBMCs, with at least 7 million per sample. Total RNA was extracted from PBMCs with Trizol reagent, with at least 6 micrograms obtained per sample. The percentages of naive CD45RAhigh/CD27high T cells were determined by flow cytometry on a PBMC aliquot from every donor. General conclusions and limits of the study: Because the CMV infection status of the donors was unknown, age-related changes in expanded clonotypes may potentially have been confounded. The percentage of naive T cells measured by flow cytometry correlated strongly with observed TCR beta diversity. As age increased, observed TCR beta diversity per million T cells dropped in a roughly linear way, and a significant reduction was already evident by age about 40. Estimates of total diversity based on one million sequenced T cells were regarded as lower bounds and as underestimates. The long-lived group showed more naive CD4+ T cells, fewer expanded clones and increased TCR diversity than the aged group, suggesting age selection. Because profiling used bulk unsorted PBMCs, naive and antigen-experienced compartments could not be compared conclusively.

The material sequenced was blood. This TCR was recovered from a young man in good health. This sequence uses TRBV14 and TRBJ2-3; the D gene is possibly TRBD2, with 5 bases matching. CDR3 protein: CASSQLAGLHTDTQYF. The DNA sequence is TGTGCCAGCAGCCAACTTGCCGGACTGCACACAGATACGCAGTATTTT.